This entry is about one T cell receptor beta chain. TCRdb used MiXCR to reprocess the PCR reads, holding one entry per CDR3 protein. The sample has nearly 55,000 distinct CDR3 sequences, roughly 38% seen once. The sample comes from a study of molecular identifiers for immune sequencing clone quantification. This clonotype was sampled from a human donor in good health. Some libraries in this study had Jurkat cell RNA spiked in. Sequences were obtained from naive CD8+ T cells from blood, with Jurkat cell RNA spiked in. Subset noted: FACS-sorted CD8+CD4-CCR7+CD45RA+ naive T cells.

Here the CDR3 reads CATSDLPATGGHTGELFF. For the CDR3, the DNA is TGTGCCACCAGTGATTTGCCCGCGACAGGGGGACACACCGGGGAGCTGTTTTTT. This sequence joins TRBV24-1 and TRBJ2-2, with TRBD1 matching over 9 bases. The CDR3 runs 18 residues. The junction had 7 bases not matched to a gene; V was cut back by 0 bases and J by 3 bases. The germline CDR1 and CDR2 sequences are KGHDR and SFDVKD.